This section outlines one TCR beta chain sequence together with its context. This clonotype has ten or more counts. Its antigen specificity is not known. No much larger clone is present one base from it, and per-base qualities are unavailable. The data belong to a study of prognosis after radiotherapy for stage I lung cancer (dated by TCRdb to 2020 to 2023). Concerning the study at large: Between early 2018 and early 2019, under 20 stage I NSCLC patients were enrolled in Nanjing, China. This study profiled peripheral blood TCR beta repertoires from stage I NSCLC patients before and after stereotactic body radiotherapy and linked the repertoires to distant failure. The cohort included about a dozen men and over 5 women, with a median age of approximately 74 years and a range of about 53 to 95 years. On tumor histology, 11 to 12 patients had adenocarcinoma and several had squamous cell carcinoma. Newly diagnosed primary stage I lung tumors were found in 14 to 15 patients, while oligometastatic NSCLC after surgical resection of the primary tumor was found in 4 to 6. After SBRT, distant metastases developed in four of the 19 patients at a median of approximately seven months, while the remaining 15 patients had no significant progression. SBRT was given in 3 to 5 fractions with a biologically effective dose of at least 100 Gy, using image-guided IMRT or VMAT. All patients were considered medically inoperable, owing to comorbidities in roughly 11 and refusal of surgery in over 5. For each of the 20 or so patients, one blood sample was taken before SBRT and one after, so the study sequenced around 40 samples in total. No patient received concurrent therapy alongside SBRT.

General findings and caveats noted by the study authors: Limitations of the study included a small cohort and short follow-up, and the study findings need independent validation. No determination of tumor specificity was made for expanded TCR clones. TRBV and TRBJ usage frequencies reportedly differed by metastasis status, in two V genes at baseline and in fewer than 10 V and two J genes after SBRT. All reported P values were unadjusted for multiple comparisons. After SBRT, the number of unique TCR clones decreased (median roughly 10,000 before versus 6,861 after; Wilcoxon paired P=0.011). Post-SBRT Shannon entropy and its change from baseline were lower in patients who developed distant metastases; baseline Shannon entropy was not associated with metastases.

As encoded in the germline V gene, CDR1 is SGHAT while CDR2 is FQNNGV. CDR3 length: 16 amino acids, cysteine to phenylalanine. The entry retains the CDR3 DNA only, 48 bases that are in frame from base 1. V loses 0 bases of germline sequence and J loses 4 bases, and the interval between the two ends is 14 bases. All patients had node-negative disease on CT and PET/CT, and none had a history of other malignancies or had previously received chemotherapy or radiotherapy. Roughly 6 milliliters of peripheral venous blood were drawn into EDTA tubes at each of two time points. PBMCs were isolated by Ficoll-Paque Plus density-gradient centrifugation. Samples were stored at -80°C immediately after collection until analysis. Two rounds of multiplex PCR were performed to amplify the TCR beta CDR3 region from genomic DNA. The first PCR round used primers specific to each TRBV and TRBJ gene, with sequences filed in Chinese patent CN105087789A. Universal primers were used in the second round of PCR. The Roche High Pure PCR Template Preparation Kit was used to extract genomic DNA from the frozen PBMCs. Paired-end sequencing with 151 bp reads was performed on the libraries using an Illumina HiSeq 3000. The source study handled its data this way. Raw reads lacking the multiplex PCR primer sequences were removed with CutAdapt. PEAR was used to merge high-quality paired reads into contigs. By alignment to reference sequences, MiXCR assigned TRB V, D and J gene segments to each contig. CDR3 sequences were clustered by base quality and sequence similarity to remove sequencing errors. Shannon entropy, normalized by the natural log of the productive TCR sequence number, served as the measure of diversity. Clonality was computed as one minus the ratio of Shannon entropy to the natural log of the number of unique clonotypes. Progression-free survival cut-offs for repertoire metrics were chosen using the Youden index of ROC curves, with analyses run in R 3.5.3. TCRdb reprocessed the public reads (quality trimming at Q25 with fastp, clone calling with MiXCR) and kept in-frame beta chains. Identical CDR3 protein sequences are pooled into one entry, listed with their most common genes and DNA. The V and J calls shown here were made by TCRdb, not taken from the authors' results. This sample comprises 15,000 to 20,000 distinct CDR3 sequences, approximately 30% of them detected only once. Of the sample, roughly 31% falls within the top ten clones.

The sequences come from PBMCs, collected before or after stereotactic body radiation therapy (not recorded which). Here the chain combines TRBV11-2 and TRBJ2-3; no D gene can be assigned with confidence. The TCR comes from a donor over 45 with non-small cell lung cancer. The DNA reads as follows: TGTGCCAGCAGCTTAGATGGGTTCCCCCAGGCAGATACGCAGTATTTT. It translates to CASSLDGFPQADTQYF.